This TCR beta chain was observed in a study of blood T cell repertoires in COVID-19. Deletions cut 1 base from V and 8 bases from J, with 12 bases between. This CDR3 spans 14 amino acids. Germline CDR1 and CDR2: SEHNR and FQNEAQ (reference sequence). The repertoire was sequenced with immunoSEQ multiplex PCR; TCRdb's copy has only in-frame clones and lacks some. The table records roughly 300,000 clones, 85% of them present only once. This sequence joins TRBV7-9 and TRBJ2-4; D possibly corresponds to TRBD2 (7 bases). This TCR came from a woman aged 45 to 65 who had recovered from COVID-19. Sequencing input: PBMCs or T cells enriched from blood (not recorded which). The CDR3 spells CASSLVLGGDIQYF. The CDR3 DNA reads as TGTGCCAGCAGCTTAGTGTTAGGGGGGGACATTCAGTACTTC.